The next 31 T cell receptor beta chains were all read from a single sample in a study of blood T cell repertoires in COVID-19. Generated by immunoSEQ multiplex PCR, the TCRdb table keeps only in-frame clones and is missing some. The sample holds 150,000 to 200,000 clones; approximately 80% are singletons and the top ten take more than 9.5%. The material sequenced was PBMCs or T cells enriched from blood (not recorded which). The receptors were sampled from a man aged 50 to 59 who had recovered from COVID-19.

The genes are TRBV7-6 and TRBJ2-1; 10 positions match TRBD2. J gave up 1 base and V 4 bases, and 1 base lay outside the gene matches. Germline lookup yields CDR1 SGHVS and CDR2 FNYEAQ. This CDR3 is built from 15 residues. CDR3 residues: CASSSAGGSYNEQFF. In nucleotides, the CDR3 is TGTGCCAGCAGCTCAGCGGGAGGGTCCTACAATGAGCAGTTCTTC.

The J gene is TRBJ1-1, the V gene TRBV4-2, with 7 nucleotides matching TRBD1. The V segment lost 0 bases and the J segment 1 base; nucleotides outside the gene matches: 2. The CDR3 extends over 15 amino acids. From germline, CDR1 is LGHNA and CDR2 YNFKEQ. The CDR3 protein is CASSQDRTGNTEAFF. Written as DNA, the CDR3 is TGTGCCAGCAGCCAAGATCGGACAGGGAACACTGAAGCTTTCTTT.

V usage is TRBV15 and J usage is TRBJ1-1, with D hard to call. The CDR3 covers 13 residues. The V gene lost 3 bases and the J gene lost 5 bases, with 10 bases spanning the gap. Per the germline V gene, CDR1 is LNHNV and CDR2 is YYDKDF (reference sequence). CDR3 nucleotides: TGTGCCACCAGCAGCCCTAGTCGGACTGAAGCTTTCTTT. Encoded protein: CATSSPSRTEAFF.

The chain couples TRBV6-5 to TRBJ1-5; unclear D gene. This CDR3 spans 13 amino acids. Germline CDR1 and CDR2: MNHEY and SVGAGI. V lost 4 bases and J 4 bases, leaving 8 bases between the germline ends. CDR3: CASSLWRNQPQHF. The CDR3 nucleotides read TGTGCCAGCAGTTTATGGCGGAATCAGCCCCAGCATTTT.

The chain links TRBV2 to TRBJ1-3; D not resolved. V dropped 5 bases and J dropped 2 bases, with 13 bases sitting between them. The germline V gene encodes CDR1 SNHLY and CDR2 FYNNEI. This CDR3 is 15 amino acids long. CDR3 nucleotide sequence: TGTGCCAGCAGTCAACGTAAAGCGGCTGGAAACACCATATATTTT. Amino acids: CASSQRKAAGNTIYF.

The chain combines TRBV7-3 with TRBJ2-5; 7 positions agree with TRBD1. This CDR3 is 14 amino acids long. Germline V lookup: CDR1 SGHTA, CDR2 FQGTGA. The V gene end was trimmed by 5 bases and the J gene end by 5 bases; junction bases not matched to a gene: 8. CDR3 coding DNA: TGTGCCAGCAGCCCTACAGGGGAGCTTGAGACCCAGTACTTC. Translating gives CASSPTGELETQYF.

The V and J genes are TRBV28 and TRBJ2-4; a possible D gene is TRBD1 (5 bases). V was trimmed by 6 bases and J by 8 bases, leaving 14 bases between them. Germline V gene sequence: CDR1 MDHEN, CDR2 SYDVKM. The CDR3 totals 13 residues. The DNA of the CDR3 is TGTGCCAGCAGAACTCCCGAAGGGGACATTCAGTACTTC. Residues: CASRTPEGDIQYF.

This clone was seen more than once but under ten times. The V call is TRBV28, the J call TRBJ1-3; no firm D call. CDR1 and CDR2 (germline): MDHEN, SYDVKM. The CDR3 loop spans 16 amino acids. Trimming shortened V by 5 bases and J by 0 bases, and 14 bases separated the two germline ends. The CDR3 sequence is CASSAGSLNSGNTIYF. CDR3 nucleotide sequence: TGTGCCAGCAGTGCCGGGTCTCTTAACTCTGGAAACACCATATATTTT.

J is TRBJ2-3 and V is TRBV7-9; no clear D gene. The germline CDR1 and CDR2 sequences are SEHNR and FQNEAQ (reference sequence). The CDR3 loop spans 14 amino acids. V lost 5 bases to trimming and J lost 5 bases, with 14 bases between them. CDR3 in amino acids: CASSPIHPGDTQYF. The CDR3 nucleotides read TGTGCCAGCAGCCCTATCCACCCCGGAGATACGCAGTATTTT.

This chain uses TRBV11-2 with TRBJ2-3, with 10 bases lining up with TRBD1. The V gene end was trimmed by 5 bases and the J gene end by 5 bases; junction bases not matched to a gene: 7. Germline CDR1 SGHAT, CDR2 FQNNGV. This CDR3 spans 15 amino acids. The CDR3 spells CASSPGQGGGDTQYF. CDR3 sequence (DNA): TGTGCCAGCAGCCCCGGACAGGGGGGGGGAGATACGCAGTATTTT.

The chain is built from TRBV5-1 and TRBJ2-5, with a possible D match to TRBD1 (6 bases). V was shortened by 4 bases and J by 2 bases, with 15 bases between the two germline ends. The CDR3 loop spans 15 amino acids. Germline V lookup: CDR1 SGHRS, CDR2 YFSETQ. The CDR3 spells CASSTSGTTQETQYF. CDR3 nucleotides: TGCGCCAGCAGCACCTCCGGGACAACACAAGAGACCCAGTACTTC. Full variable domain (outside the CDR3, taken from reference TRBV5-1 and TRBJ2-5): KAGVTQTPRYLIKTRGQQVTLSCSPISGHRSVSWYQQTPGQGLQFLFEYFSETQRNKGNFPGRFSGRQFSNSRSEMNVSTLELGDSALYLCASSTSGTTQETQYFGPGTRLLVL.

V gene TRBV28 combines with J gene TRBJ2-2; 9 bases align to TRBD1. The CDR3 contains 17 residues. V shed 4 bases, J shed 1 base, and the junction held 7 bases outside the gene matches. Germline V CDR1 and CDR2: MDHEN, SYDVKM. The chain's CDR3 is CASSYPRTGENTGELFF. The CDR3 nucleotides are TGTGCCAGCAGTTACCCTCGGACAGGGGAGAACACCGGGGAGCTGTTTTTT.

The J gene is TRBJ2-1, the V gene TRBV28; TRBD2 might be the D (6 bases). This CDR3 has 13 amino acids. The V gene's germline CDR1 is MDHEN and CDR2 SYDVKM. The V and J ends lost 6 bases and 5 bases respectively, with 11 bases between them. The CDR3 nucleotides are TGTGCCAGCAGGGTATCGGGGGACAATGAGCAGTTCTTC. Translating gives CASRVSGDNEQFF.

V usage is TRBV7-2 and J usage is TRBJ1-2; tentatively, D is TRBD1 (6 bases). The CDR3 sequence is 14 residues long. V dropped 4 bases and J dropped 7 bases, with 16 bases sitting between them. Germline V gene lookup returns CDR1 SGHTA and CDR2 FQGNSA. Here the CDR3 reads CASSYNTGLGGYTF. The CDR3 DNA reads as TGTGCCAGCAGCTATAATACAGGGTTGGGTGGCTACACCTTC.

The chain couples TRBV7-8 to TRBJ2-7; 7 bases are a match to TRBD2. The CDR3 is made up of 12 amino acids. Germline V gene lookup returns CDR1 SGHVS and CDR2 FQNEAQ. The junction had 4 bases not matched to a gene; V was cut back by 5 bases and J by 6 bases. CDR3 in amino acids: CASSGLETEQYF. In nucleotides, the CDR3 is TGTGCCAGCAGCGGACTAGAGACCGAGCAGTACTTC.

The V gene is TRBV7-9, the J gene TRBJ2-5; D may be TRBD1 (7 bases). Germline V gene sequence: CDR1 SEHNR, CDR2 FQNEAQ (reference sequence). The CDR3 loop spans 16 amino acids. The V end was cut by 5 bases, the J end by 1 base, with 17 bases between. CDR3 amino acids: CASSTSGTAGQETQYF. DNA of the CDR3: TGTGCCAGCAGCACTAGTGGGACAGCGGGCCAAGAGACCCAGTACTTC.

Remarks on this clone: The sample contains more than one DNA sequence encoding this CDR3. The V and J genes are TRBV11-3 and TRBJ1-6; 10 bases match TRBD1. The V and J ends lost 5 bases and 7 bases, in that order; junction bases with no gene match: 2. CDR1 and CDR2 (germline): SGHNT, YENEEA. The CDR3 totals 14 residues. CDR3 nucleotides: TGTGCCAGCAGCCAGGGACAGGGGAATTCACCCCTCCACTTT. It encodes CASSQGQGNSPLHF.

The chain recombines TRBV2 with TRBJ1-3, with 7 bases that match TRBD1. Germline V gene lookup returns CDR1 SNHLY and CDR2 FYNNEI. The trim removed 7 bases at V and 4 bases at J, leaving 4 bases unmatched. The CDR3 contains 13 residues. The CDR3 protein is CASNRGPGNTIYF. Here the CDR3 DNA reads TGTGCCAGCAACAGGGGTCCAGGAAACACCATATATTTT.

This clone was counted only a few times. This chain uses TRBV3-1 (or the pseudogene TRBV3-2) with TRBJ1-1; a possible D gene is TRBD1 (6 bases). V was pared by 3 bases and J by 1 base, with 12 bases between. There are 15 residues in the CDR3. CDR1 LGHDT and CDR2 YNNKEL come from the germline V gene (reference sequence). The CDR3 loop reads CASSHLGQKNTEAFF. For the CDR3, the DNA is TGTGCCAGCAGCCACTTAGGACAGAAGAACACTGAAGCTTTCTTT.

The rearrangement uses TRBV2 and TRBJ2-3; D not certain. V dropped 8 bases and J dropped 10 bases, with 13 bases sitting between them. There are 11 residues in the CDR3. Germline CDR1 and CDR2: SNHLY and FYNNEI. DNA of the CDR3: TGTGCCAGCGCCGCAGATGTTGCGCAGTATTTT. It is translated as CASAADVAQYF. Based on the CDR3 plus reference TRBV2 and TRBJ2-3, the full variable domain is EPEVTQTPSHQVTQMGQEVILRCVPISNHLYFYWYRQILGQKVEFLVSFYNNEISEKSEIFDDQFSVERPDGSNFTLKIRSTKLEDSAMYFCASAADVAQYFGPGTRLTVL.

The V and J genes are TRBV9 and TRBJ1-6; 9 bases are a match to TRBD1. Germline-derived CDR1 and CDR2 are SGDLS and YYNGEE. Trimming cost V 3 bases and J 5 bases; bases outside gene matches: 12. This CDR3 contains 18 residues. The CDR3 DNA sequence: TGTGCCAGCAGCGGCCAGGGGGACAGGGATGGGAATAATTCACCCCTCCACTTT. Encoded protein: CASSGQGDRDGNNSPLHF.

V is TRBV15 and J is TRBJ1-5; 12 bases agree with TRBD1. Germline loops: CDR1 LNHNV, CDR2 YYDKDF (reference sequence). The J segment lost 6 bases and the V segment lost 6 bases, leaving 9 bases of the junction unmatched. This CDR3 is built from 16 residues. CDR3 region: CATRAPGQGASQPQHF. Written as DNA, the CDR3 is TGTGCCACCAGAGCACCGGGACAGGGGGCCTCTCAGCCCCAGCATTTT. The variable domain in full, completed from reference TRBV15 and TRBJ1-5, reads DAMVIQNPRYQVTQFGKPVTLSCSQTLNHNVMYWYQQKSSQAPKLLFHYYDKDFNNEADTPDNFQSRRPNTSFCFLDIRSPGLGDTAMYLCATRAPGQGASQPQHFGDGTRLSIL.

DNA of the CDR3: TGTGCCAGCATCGCGACGGGGACAGGGAGGGTCCACTTT. Its translation is CASIATGTGRVHF. The rearrangement links TRBV6-5 to TRBJ1-6; TRBD1 matches at 9 bases. The CDR3 length is 13 residues. V trimming: 7 bases; J trimming: 17 bases; junction bases outside the gene matches: 12. Germline V gives CDR1 MNHEY, CDR2 SVGAGI.

This chain joins TRBV14 and TRBJ1-6; 8 bases match TRBD1. Germline V CDR1 and CDR2: SGHDN, FVKESK. After removal of 3 bases from V and 10 bases from J, the junction contained 5 bases not matched to a gene. This CDR3 is 14 amino acids long. The CDR3 nucleotides read TGTGCCAGCAGCCAGGAGACAGGGGTCTCACCCCTCCACTTT. It codes for CASSQETGVSPLHF.

J is TRBJ1-1 and V is TRBV19; the D gene is possibly TRBD1 (6 bases). The CDR3 contains 13 residues. Germline values: CDR1 LNHDA, CDR2 SQIVND (reference sequence). Here the CDR3 reads CATYRAGDTEAFF. DNA for the CDR3: TGTGCTACATACAGGGCCGGCGACACTGAAGCTTTCTTT. The full variable domain, its missing parts supplied by reference TRBV19 and TRBJ1-1, is DGGITQSPKYLFRKEGQNVTLSCEQNLNHDAMYWYRQDPGQGLRLIYYSQIVNDFQKGDIAEGYSVSREKKESFPLTVTSAQKNPTAFYLCATYRAGDTEAFFGQGTRLTVV.

The V call is TRBV3-1 (or the pseudogene TRBV3-2), the J call TRBJ1-3; TRBD1 aligns across 12 bases. The CDR3 contains 17 residues. Per germline, CDR1 LGHDT and CDR2 YNNKEL (reference sequence). With V trimmed by 3 bases and J by 4 bases, 7 bases remained unmatched. The CDR3, as DNA: TGTGCCAGCAGCCAGGGACAGGGGGCAGGTTCCGGAAACACCATATATTTT. Its protein is CASSQGQGAGSGNTIYF.

The J gene is TRBJ1-4, the V gene TRBV19, with D possibly matching TRBD1 (6 bases). There are 14 residues in the CDR3. CDR1 LNHDA and CDR2 SQIVND come from the germline V gene (reference sequence). The V gene lost 3 bases and the J gene lost 8 bases, with 13 bases spanning the gap. The CDR3: CASSILGADEKLFF. The CDR3 DNA reads TGTGCCAGTAGTATCCTGGGGGCCGACGAAAAACTGTTTTTT.

This clone showed up many times. The V call is TRBV2, the J call TRBJ2-7; 9 positions match TRBD2. Germline V CDR1 and CDR2: SNHLY, FYNNEI. The CDR3 totals 14 residues. V lost 6 bases and J lost 5; bases outside the gene matches: 8. The CDR3: CASSDGTSSHEQYF. CDR3 sequence (DNA): TGTGCCAGCAGCGACGGGACTAGCAGCCACGAGCAGTACTTC.

The chain has TRBV24-1 and TRBJ1-3, with D hard to call. Trimming shortened V by 11 bases and J by 4 bases, and 11 bases separated the two germline ends. Germline V gene lookup returns CDR1 KGHDR and CDR2 SFDVKD. The CDR3 has 12 residues. As DNA, the CDR3 is TGTGCCAAAGGAGGTGACGGAAACACCATATATTTT. Protein sequence: CAKGGDGNTIYF.

The CDR3 DNA follows: TGTGCCGGGACAGGGGGCGGTGAGCAGTACTTC. This codes for CAGTGGGEQYF. The chain links TRBV7-9 to TRBJ2-7, with 12 positions matching TRBD1. The CDR3 is 11 amino acids. Germline CDR1 is SEHNR and CDR2 is FQNEAQ (reference sequence). Trimming cost V 11 bases and J 7 bases; bases outside gene matches: 3.

The chain employs TRBV7-9 and TRBJ1-5, with 9 bases lining up with TRBD1. CDR3 length equals 16 residues. J gave up 4 bases and V 4 bases, and 8 bases lay outside the gene matches. Germline-derived CDR1 and CDR2 are SEHNR and FQNEAQ (reference sequence). The CDR3 sequence: CASSWGQGRGNQPQHF. As DNA, the CDR3 is TGTGCCAGCAGCTGGGGACAGGGAAGAGGAAATCAGCCCCAGCATTTT.